The sequence of this T cell receptor beta chain was determined in a study of blood T cell repertoires in COVID-19. Original data processing: Nucleated cell number was recorded as an estimate derived from reference gene primer amplification. Sequencing used immunoSEQ multiplex PCR; TCRdb keeps in-frame clones, though not all of them. V and J calls and clone size are those listed in that table; D and trimming were worked out from the DNA. The sample records some 250,000 clones, roughly 83% being singletons. V lost 4 bases and J lost 5, with 12 bases in between. Germline CDR1 and CDR2: SNHLY and FYNNEI. This CDR3 contains 13 residues.

The chain links TRBV2 to TRBJ2-7, with D possibly TRBD1 on 7 matching bases. Sequencing was carried out using peripheral blood. The TCR originated in a man aged 35-49 years with acute or convalescent COVID-19. CDR3 nucleotide sequence: TGTGCCAGCAGTGGGAGGGGGCTCGACGAGCAGTACTTC. This sequence encodes CASSGRGLDEQYF. The full variable domain, its missing parts supplied by reference TRBV2 and TRBJ2-7, is EPEVTQTPSHQVTQMGQEVILRCVPISNHLYFYWYRQILGQKVEFLVSFYNNEISEKSEIFDDQFSVERPDGSNFTLKIRSTKLEDSAMYFCASSGRGLDEQYFGPGTRLTVT.